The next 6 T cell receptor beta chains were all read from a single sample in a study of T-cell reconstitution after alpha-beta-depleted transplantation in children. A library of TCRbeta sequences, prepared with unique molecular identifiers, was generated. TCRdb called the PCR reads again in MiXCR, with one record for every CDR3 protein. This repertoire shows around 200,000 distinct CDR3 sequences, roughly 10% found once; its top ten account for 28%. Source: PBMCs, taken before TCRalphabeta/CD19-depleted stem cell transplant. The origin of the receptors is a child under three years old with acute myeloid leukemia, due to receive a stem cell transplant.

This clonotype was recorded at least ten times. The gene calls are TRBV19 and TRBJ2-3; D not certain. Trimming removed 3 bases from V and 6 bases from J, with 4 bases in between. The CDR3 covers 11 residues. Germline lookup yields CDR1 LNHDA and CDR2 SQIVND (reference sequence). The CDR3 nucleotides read TGTGCCAGTAGTATTGGTGATACGCAGTATTTT. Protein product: CASSIGDTQYF.

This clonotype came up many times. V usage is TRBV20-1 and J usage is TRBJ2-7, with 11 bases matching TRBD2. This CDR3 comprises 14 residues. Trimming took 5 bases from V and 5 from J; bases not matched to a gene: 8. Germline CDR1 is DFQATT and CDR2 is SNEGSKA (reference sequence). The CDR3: CSAPVAGGEDEQYF. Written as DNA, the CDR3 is TGCAGTGCTCCGGTAGCGGGAGGGGAGGACGAGCAGTACTTC.

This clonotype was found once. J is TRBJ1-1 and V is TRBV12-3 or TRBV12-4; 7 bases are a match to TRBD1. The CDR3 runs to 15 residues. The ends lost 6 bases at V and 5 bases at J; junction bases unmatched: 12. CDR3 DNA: TGTGCCAGCAGGGAGAAGACAGGGCGGTTGACTGAAGCTTTCTTT. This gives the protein CASREKTGRLTEAFF.

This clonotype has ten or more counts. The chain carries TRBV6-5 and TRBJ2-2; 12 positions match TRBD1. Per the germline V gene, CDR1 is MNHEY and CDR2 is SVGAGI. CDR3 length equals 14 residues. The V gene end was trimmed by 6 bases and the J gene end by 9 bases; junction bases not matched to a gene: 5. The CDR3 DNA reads TGTGCCAGCAGGGCCGGGACAGGGGGCCGGGAGCTGTTTTTT. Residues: CASRAGTGGRELFF.

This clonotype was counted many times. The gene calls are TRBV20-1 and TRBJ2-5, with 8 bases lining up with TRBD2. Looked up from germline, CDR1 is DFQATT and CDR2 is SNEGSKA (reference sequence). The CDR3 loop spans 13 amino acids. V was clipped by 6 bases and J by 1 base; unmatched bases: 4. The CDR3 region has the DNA TGCAGTGCCGCGGGGGGTGGCCAAGAGACCCAGTACTTC. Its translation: CSAAGGGQETQYF.

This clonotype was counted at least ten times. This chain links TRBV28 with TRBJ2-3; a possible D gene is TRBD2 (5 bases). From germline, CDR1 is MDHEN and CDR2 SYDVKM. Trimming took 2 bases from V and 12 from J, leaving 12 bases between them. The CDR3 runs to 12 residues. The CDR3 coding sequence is TGTGCCAGCAGTTTAGCAGGAACTAGTCAGTATTTT. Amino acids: CASSLAGTSQYF.